Listed below are T cell receptor beta chains from one sample, sequenced in a study of shared T cell receptors in the human thymus. The protocol was immunoSEQ multiplex PCR, while the TCRdb copy is restricted to in-frame clones and leaves out a portion. The sample comprises 640,000 or so clones, around 87% of which are singletons, and roughly 0.0086% rests with the top ten. A further study also used this sample, focusing on human thymus T cells.

The sequenced material came from thymocytes. These receptors originate from a boy under two years old with a congenital heart defect. The CDR3 runs from the conserved cysteine through the conserved F or W. The D gene is left open where the match is weak. Size is omitted from some rows. Given values are once, few, many or a class for expanded clones.

clone_size d_call j_call cdr3_length v_call cdr3_aa cdr3_nt
- - TRBJ2-4 15 TRBV28 CASSSSGSGLNIQYF TGTGCCAGCAGTTCTTCCGGCTCCGGGTTAAACATTCAGTACTTC
- - TRBJ1-1 14 TRBV12-5 CASGLSGGYTEAFF TGTGCTAGTGGTTTGTCAGGAGGATATACTGAAGCTTTCTTT
- - TRBJ1-3 15 TRBV5-8 CASSSWGDPGNTIYF TGTGCCAGCAGCTCCTGGGGGGACCCTGGAAACACCATATATTTT
- TRBD1 TRBJ1-1 15 TRBV5-6 CASSSCWDRNTEAFF TGTGCCAGCAGCTCCTGTTGGGACAGGAACACTGAAGCTTTCTTT
- - TRBJ1-2 14 TRBV9 CASSGSAKRGGYTF TGTGCCAGCAGCGGGTCAGCCAAACGAGGGGGCTACACCTTC
few - TRBJ2-1 12 TRBV5-4 CASSLYYNEQFF TGTGCCAGCAGCTTGTACTACAATGAGCAGTTCTTC
- TRBD1 TRBJ2-5 17 TRBV14 CASSQMGRDRGQETQYF TGTGCCAGCAGCCAGATGGGACGGGACAGGGGACAAGAGACCCAGTACTTC
- TRBD1 TRBJ2-3 18 TRBV15 CATSRTNRDRGRADTQYF TGTGCCACCAGCAGAACAAACCGGGACAGGGGGCGTGCAGATACGCAGTATTTT
- TRBD2 TRBJ2-3 16 TRBV11-3 CASSPRAGGPTDTQYF TGTGCCAGCAGCCCCAGGGCGGGAGGGCCCACAGATACGCAGTATTTT
once - TRBJ1-2 13 TRBV28 CASSLRWDYGYTF TGTGCCAGCAGTCTGCGGTGGGACTATGGCTACACCTTC
- - TRBJ2-5 13 TRBV27 CASRRRRQETQYF TGTGCCAGCAGGCGGAGGCGGCAAGAGACCCAGTACTTC
- - TRBJ2-4 11 TRBV14 CASSHFPRGYF TGTGCCAGCAGCCATTTCCCTAGGGGGTACTTC
few TRBD1 TRBJ1-5 15 TRBV28 CASSSTRTGWQPQHF TGTGCCAGCAGTTCGACTCGGACAGGGTGGCAGCCCCAGCATTTT
- - TRBJ2-3 14 TRBV5-1 CASSLRQNTDTQYF TGCGCCAGCAGCTTGAGACAGAACACAGATACGCAGTATTTT
- TRBD1 TRBJ1-4 15 TRBV6-1 CASRGQGPTNEKLFF TGTGCCAGCAGAGGACAGGGCCCAACTAATGAAAAACTGTTTTTT
- - TRBJ1-2 14 TRBV6-1 CASSEEGHNYGYTF TGTGCCAGCAGTGAAGAGGGACACAACTATGGCTACACCTTC
- TRBD2 TRBJ2-3 17 TRBV9 CASSNPLAGGSTDTQYF TGTGCCAGCAGCAACCCCTTAGCGGGAGGGAGCACAGATACGCAGTATTTT
- - TRBJ2-1 16 TRBV5-6 CASSLEGGDSYNEQFF TGTGCCAGCAGCTTGGAAGGAGGTGACTCCTACAATGAGCAGTTCTTC
- TRBD1 TRBJ2-7 17 TRBV28 CASSLGPVGTGDHEQYF TGTGCCAGCAGTTTAGGACCGGTGGGGACAGGGGACCACGAGCAGTACTTC
- - TRBJ2-7 15 TRBV28 CASNTSGTPINEQYF TGTGCCAGCAACACTTCCGGGACACCGATCAACGAGCAGTACTTC
- - TRBJ2-2 15 TRBV5-1 CASSYRVPDTGELFF TGCGCCAGCAGTTACAGGGTACCGGACACCGGGGAGCTGTTTTTT
- TRBD1 TRBJ1-5 15 TRBV29-1 CSATRDRGSNQPQHF TGCAGCGCGACCAGGGACAGGGGATCTAATCAGCCCCAGCATTTT
- - TRBJ1-5 14 TRBV7-6 CASSLAGGDQPQHF TGTGCCAGCAGCTTAGCTGGGGGGGATCAGCCCCAGCATTTT
- TRBD1 TRBJ1-1 13 TRBV7-9 CASSTYRGGEAFF TGTGCCAGCAGCACCTACAGGGGGGGTGAAGCTTTCTTT
- TRBD2 TRBJ2-1 18 TRBV7-2 CASSLDVSGGAWYNEQFF TGTGCCAGCAGCTTAGACGTTAGCGGGGGGGCGTGGTACAATGAGCAGTTCTTC
- - TRBJ2-1 14 TRBV5-1 CASRAMPGGDEQFF TGCGCCAGCAGAGCGATGCCCGGTGGCGATGAGCAGTTCTTC
few - TRBJ1-1 14 TRBV29-1 CSVDEVRPDTEAFF TGCAGCGTTGATGAGGTAAGGCCGGATACTGAAGCTTTCTTT
once - TRBJ2-5 15 TRBV7-8 CASSLVKGQQETQYF TGTGCCAGCAGCTTAGTCAAGGGACAACAAGAGACCCAGTACTTC
- - TRBJ2-5 14 TRBV6-6 CASSSRSSRETQYF TGTGCCAGCAGTTCCCGGTCCAGCAGGGAGACCCAGTACTTC
- TRBD2 TRBJ2-3 16 TRBV9 CASSVALAGVSDTQYF TGTGCCAGCAGCGTAGCTCTAGCGGGAGTCTCAGATACGCAGTATTTT
- TRBD1 TRBJ2-7 14 TRBV27 CASSPRDRAAEQYF TGTGCCAGCAGTCCCCGGGACAGGGCGGCCGAGCAGTACTTC
- TRBD1 TRBJ1-2 15 TRBV28 CASSLGRDSDYGYTF TGTGCCAGCAGTTTAGGGCGGGACAGCGACTATGGCTACACCTTC
- - TRBJ2-1 15 TRBV18 CASSPGGAIYNEQFF TGTGCCAGCTCACCAGGGGGGGCTATCTACAATGAGCAGTTCTTC
- TRBD1 TRBJ1-2 17 TRBV19 CASSGDDVTGTGGGYTF TGTGCCAGTAGTGGAGACGACGTAACCGGGACAGGGGGTGGCTACACCTTC
- - TRBJ1-3 16 TRBV5-6 CASSPKQLPSGNTIYF TGTGCCAGCAGCCCCAAACAGTTACCTTCTGGAAACACCATATATTTT
- TRBD2 TRBJ2-3 17 TRBV27 CASSSTVAGGATDTQYF TGTGCCAGCAGTTCCACCGTAGCGGGGGGGGCGACAGATACGCAGTATTTT
- - TRBJ1-3 14 TRBV2 CASLRGSSGNTIYF TGTGCCAGCTTAAGGGGTAGCTCTGGAAACACCATATATTTT
- TRBD2 TRBJ2-1 17 TRBV5-1 CASSLVVGTSRGEEQFF TGCGCCAGCAGCTTGGTGGTGGGGACTAGCAGGGGGGAGGAGCAGTTCTTC
- - TRBJ1-5 14 TRBV5-8 CASSLSGSNQPQHF TGTGCCAGCAGCTTGTCGGGTAGCAATCAGCCCCAGCATTTT
- - TRBJ1-4 15 TRBV14 CASSHTPGPGEKLFF TGTGCCAGCAGCCACACCCCAGGGCCCGGTGAAAAACTGTTTTTT
- TRBD1 TRBJ1-3 17 TRBV6-1 CASSESRDRGQGNTIYF TGTGCCAGCAGTGAATCCCGGGACAGGGGGCAAGGAAACACCATATATTTT
- - TRBJ1-1 12 TRBV27 CASRAVGTEAFF TGTGCCAGCAGGGCGGTGGGTACTGAAGCTTTCTTT
- - TRBJ2-1 12 TRBV27 CASLNWRDEQFF TGTGCCAGCCTCAACTGGAGGGATGAGCAGTTCTTC
few - TRBJ2-7 14 TRBV19 CASSSLGRPYEQYF TGTGCCAGTAGTAGCTTGGGCAGACCCTACGAGCAGTACTTC
once - TRBJ2-2 15 TRBV10-1 CASSNRDIRTGELFF TGCGCCAGCAGTAACCGGGACATACGCACCGGGGAGCTGTTTTTT
- TRBD1 TRBJ2-7 15 TRBV28 CASSTYGQGSYEQYF TGTGCCAGCAGTACTTATGGACAGGGATCGTACGAGCAGTACTTC